This T cell receptor (beta chain) was obtained from a study of blood T cell repertoires in COVID-19. On the study more broadly: COVID-19 samples collected from the United States, Italy and Spain covered acute and convalescent phases. Sample material is recorded as cDNA or gDNA derived from T cells, B-cell-depleted T cells, or PBMCs.

Authors' processing steps: Reference gene primers were amplified, and this amplification served to estimate nucleated cell counts. Clones were sequenced by immunoSEQ multiplex PCR, and TCRdb holds only the in-frame ones, with some missing. Clone size and the V and J calls come from that table; the DNA yielded D and trimming. The sample yields 90,000 or so clones, 86% seen once. V was clipped by 5 bases and J by 8 bases; unmatched bases: 7. The CDR3 contains 13 residues. The V gene's germline CDR1 is SEHNR and CDR2 FQNEAQ (reference sequence). Sequencing used peripheral blood. V gene TRBV7-9 combines with J gene TRBJ1-1; TRBD1 agrees at 8 bases. This sequence originates from a man aged 60 to 69 with acute or convalescent COVID-19. The CDR3 sequence: CASSLDRDGEAFF. DNA for the CDR3: TGTGCCAGCAGCCTGGACAGGGATGGCGAAGCTTTCTTT. Looking up the rest from reference TRBV7-9 and TRBJ1-1 gives the full variable domain: DTGVSQNPRHKITKRGQNVTFRCDPISEHNRLYWYRQTLGQGPEFLTYFQNEAQLEKSRLLSDRFSAERPKGSFSTLEIQRTEQGDSAMYLCASSLDRDGEAFFGQGTRLTVV.